The 26 T cell receptor beta chains below come from one sample, sequenced in a study of T cell responses to AZD1222 COVID-19 vaccine. TCRdb's copy holds only in-frame clones and misses some; the assay was immunoSEQ multiplex PCR. The sample comprises 150,000 to 200,000 clones, almost 95% of which are singletons, and under 2.5% rests with the top ten. The sample was peripheral blood, taken on day 0 of AZD1222 vaccination. These receptors were obtained from an adult in good health.

V and J are TRBV4-1 and TRBJ2-7; 10 nucleotides agree with TRBD2. The CDR3 has 16 residues. The germline V gene has CDR1 MGHRA and CDR2 YSYEKL. J was trimmed by 2 bases and V by 0 bases; bases with no gene match: 4. The CDR3 region has the DNA TGCGCCAGCAGCCAAGAAAACCTAGCGGGGGCCTACGAGCAGTACTTC. Its translation is CASSQENLAGAYEQYF.

The rearrangement uses TRBV25-1 and TRBJ1-6; D gene unclear. CDR1 and CDR2 from the germline V gene are MGHDK and SYGVNS. Trimming cost V 5 bases and J 4 bases, with 9 bases left between them. The CDR3 sequence is 14 residues long. CDR3 nucleotide sequence: TGTGCCAGCAGTTCGCCAGCTTATAATTCACCCCTCCACTTT. This encodes CASSSPAYNSPLHF.

V is TRBV9 and J is TRBJ2-3, with a tentative D call TRBD1 (5 bases). There are 16 residues in the CDR3. V lost 4 bases, J lost 6 bases, and 21 bases lay in between. CDR1 SGDLS and CDR2 YYNGEE come from the germline V gene. CDR3 coding DNA: TGTGCCAGCAGCTCAACCAGGGCCCAGCCAGGGGATACGCAGTATTTT. It yields the protein CASSSTRAQPGDTQYF.

The V and J genes are TRBV4-2 and TRBJ1-4, with D tentatively TRBD1 (6 bases). V was pared by 4 bases and J by 6 bases, with 27 bases between. Looked up from germline, CDR1 is LGHNA and CDR2 is YNFKEQ. This CDR3 is 19 amino acids long. CDR3 in amino acids: CASSPAWFQGSISDEKLFF. DNA of the CDR3: TGTGCCAGCAGCCCCGCCTGGTTTCAGGGGTCAATTTCGGATGAAAAACTGTTTTTT.

Concerning this clone itself: Other DNA sequences in this sample translate to the same CDR3. The V gene is TRBV30, the J gene TRBJ1-5, with D unclear. CDR1 is GTSNPN and CDR2 is SVGIG in the germline V gene (reference sequence). V dropped 0 bases and J dropped 4 bases, with 7 bases sitting between them. The CDR3 contains 13 residues. The CDR3 loop reads CAWSVESNQPQHF. The CDR3 coding sequence is TGTGCCTGGAGTGTAGAGTCTAATCAGCCCCAGCATTTT.

The chain couples TRBV27 to TRBJ2-7; 11 positions match TRBD2. CDR1 and CDR2 from the germline V gene are MNHEY and SMNVEV (reference sequence). The J segment lost 0 bases and the V segment lost 8 bases, leaving 18 bases of the junction unmatched. There are 19 residues in the CDR3. The DNA of the CDR3 is TGTGCCAGCGCCCCCCCTCAGACCGGGACTAGCGGCCACTCCTACGAGCAGTACTTC. Its translation: CASAPPQTGTSGHSYEQYF.

The chain combines TRBV7-9 with TRBJ1-1, with TRBD1 matching over 9 bases. The trim removed 4 bases at V and 5 bases at J, leaving 5 bases unmatched. This CDR3 has 14 residues. The germline V gene has CDR1 SEHNR and CDR2 FQNEAQ (reference sequence). This chain's CDR3 is CASSSTGGGTEAFF. The CDR3 DNA follows: TGTGCCAGCAGCTCAACAGGGGGCGGGACTGAAGCTTTCTTT. Combining the CDR3 with reference TRBV7-9 and TRBJ1-1 gives the whole variable domain DTGVSQNPRHKITKRGQNVTFRCDPISEHNRLYWYRQTLGQGPEFLTYFQNEAQLEKSRLLSDRFSAERPKGSFSTLEIQRTEQGDSAMYLCASSSTGGGTEAFFGQGTRLTVV.

The chain combines TRBV5-1 with TRBJ2-7, with D possibly TRBD1 on 6 matching bases. Germline CDR1 SGHRS, CDR2 YFSETQ. V shed 0 bases and J shed 5 bases, with 15 bases lying between them. CDR3 size: 15 residues. The CDR3 sequence is CASSLVVRGYHEQYF. For the CDR3, the DNA is TGCGCCAGCAGCTTGGTGGTCAGGGGCTACCACGAGCAGTACTTC.

This clone was observed a single time. The V and J genes are TRBV5-1 and TRBJ1-2, with 8 bases aligning to TRBD1. J lost 6 bases, V lost 4 bases, and 8 bases had no gene match. This CDR3 region has 14 residues. Germline values: CDR1 SGHRS, CDR2 YFSETQ. In DNA, the CDR3 is TGCGCCAGCAGCAAGGGACAGGAGGCAGATGGCTACACCTTC. This sequence encodes CASSKGQEADGYTF.

The chain carries TRBV9 and TRBJ1-3; 8 positions match TRBD1. Germline V gene lookup returns CDR1 SGDLS and CDR2 YYNGEE. This CDR3 is built from 15 residues. After removal of 3 bases from V and 3 bases from J, the junction contained 5 bases not matched to a gene. The CDR3 sequence is CASSAGQAYGNTIYF. The CDR3 DNA reads TGTGCCAGCAGCGCGGGACAGGCATATGGAAACACCATATATTTT. Full variable domain (outside the CDR3, taken from reference TRBV9 and TRBJ1-3): DSGVTQTPKHLITATGQRVTLRCSPRSGDLSVYWYQQSLDQGLQFLIQYYNGEERAKGNILERFSAQQFPDLHSELNLSSLELGDSALYFCASSAGQAYGNTIYFGEGSWLTVV.

This clone has a handful of counts. V is TRBV7-2 and J is TRBJ2-3; D might be TRBD1 or TRBD2, each matching 6 bases. Germline V gene data show CDR1 as SGHTA and CDR2 as FQGNSA. Trimming cost V 1 base and J 3 bases, with 17 bases left between them. The CDR3 loop spans 17 amino acids. CDR3 DNA: TGTGCCAGCAGCTTAGTGGGGCAAGGGGGGATAACAGATACGCAGTATTTT. Translating it yields CASSLVGQGGITDTQYF.

The rearrangement joins TRBV6-5 to TRBJ1-1, with a possible D match to TRBD1 (6 bases). The V end lost 7 bases, the J end lost 4 bases, and 13 bases lay between the germline ends. This CDR3 spans 13 amino acids. The V gene's germline CDR1 is MNHEY and CDR2 SVGAGI. CDR3 DNA sequence: TGTGCCAGCACCCCGGGGGGCGGCACTGAAGCTTTCTTT. It yields the protein CASTPGGGTEAFF.

The gene calls are TRBV13 and TRBJ2-2; 11 nucleotides align to TRBD2. The CDR3 totals 16 residues. Germline CDR1 is PRHDT and CDR2 is FYEKMQ (reference sequence). J lost 5 bases, V lost 5 bases, and 7 bases had no gene match. Here the CDR3 reads CASSRTSGGPTGELFF. The CDR3 coding sequence is TGTGCCAGCAGCCGTACTAGCGGGGGTCCAACCGGGGAGCTGTTTTTT.

This clone appeared a few times. This chain connects TRBV5-4 to TRBJ1-6, with D possibly being TRBD1 (5 bases). CDR3 size: 14 residues. From germline, CDR1 is SGHNT and CDR2 YYREEE (reference sequence). Trimming shortened V by 2 bases and J by 10 bases, and 13 bases separated the two germline ends. The DNA for the CDR3 is TGTGCCAGCAGCTTAAATATAGGGGACTCACCCCTCCACTTT. This sequence encodes CASSLNIGDSPLHF.

This clone came up once. The chain has TRBV10-1 and TRBJ2-3; D may match TRBD1 or TRBD2 (6 bases each). Trimming left V 4 bases short and J 14 bases short, with 19 bases between. Germline-derived CDR1 and CDR2 are WNHNN and SYGVQD (reference sequence). This CDR3 is 13 amino acids long. CDR3 DNA sequence: TGCGCCAGCAGTGCCCCCGAGGGGGGCGCCCGGTATTTT. Translation: CASSAPEGGARYF.

This chain connects TRBV30 to TRBJ1-1, with D maybe TRBD1 (6 bases). The CDR3 runs to 16 residues. V lost 1 base and J lost 1, with 16 bases in between. In germline, CDR1 is GTSNPN, CDR2 SVGIG (reference sequence). CDR3 sequence reads: CAWSASGGGRNTEAFF. The DNA for the CDR3 is TGTGCCTGGAGTGCTTCGGGTGGGGGGCGGAACACTGAAGCTTTCTTT.

This chain joins TRBV7-6 and TRBJ1-5, with a possible D match to TRBD1 (6 bases). The germline V gene encodes CDR1 SGHVS and CDR2 FNYEAQ. Trimming removed 0 bases from V and 0 bases from J, with 12 bases in between. The CDR3 has 17 residues. Here the CDR3 reads CASSLAGGHYSNQPQHF. The CDR3 DNA is TGTGCCAGCAGCTTAGCGGGGGGACACTATAGCAATCAGCCCCAGCATTTT.

The chain has TRBV27 and TRBJ2-7; D might be TRBD1 (6 bases). The germline gives CDR1 MNHEY, CDR2 SMNVEV (reference sequence). V was clipped by 4 bases and J by 4 bases, with 17 bases between them. The CDR3 sequence is 15 residues long. The CDR3 here is CASSSGQGLPYEQYF. CDR3 DNA sequence: TGTGCCAGCAGTTCAGGGCAGGGGCTTCCATACGAGCAGTACTTC.

Only one count was recorded for this clone. The chain carries TRBV2 and TRBJ2-2; TRBD1 agrees at 10 bases. The CDR3 has 14 residues. Germline trimming cut 5 bases from V and 6 bases from J; bases unmatched to any gene: 3. Per germline, CDR1 SNHLY and CDR2 FYNNEI. Written as DNA, the CDR3 is TGTGCCAGCAGTAGACAGGGGGCGGCCGGGGAGCTGTTTTTT. It specifies CASSRQGAAGELFF.

The chain has TRBV10-3 and TRBJ2-2; D is perhaps TRBD1 (6 bases). The V end lost 5 bases, the J end lost 0 bases, and 10 bases lay between the germline ends. Germline V gene lookup returns CDR1 ENHRY and CDR2 SYGVKD. The CDR3 sequence is 15 residues long. CDR3: CAISNGQTNTGELFF. DNA for the CDR3: TGTGCCATCAGTAACGGACAGACGAACACCGGGGAGCTGTTTTTT.

The chain joins TRBV19 to TRBJ1-4; 8 bases are shared with TRBD1. The CDR3 covers 14 residues. V shed 1 base and J 6 bases; nucleotides not matched to a gene: 1. Looked up from germline, CDR1 is LNHDA and CDR2 is SQIVND (reference sequence). CDR3 loop: CASSIVTGDEKLFF. CDR3 DNA: TGTGCCAGTAGTATAGTGACAGGGGATGAAAAACTGTTTTTT.

There are a few counts of this clone. V gene TRBV7-8 combines with J gene TRBJ2-1; D uncertain. Trimming took 5 bases from V and 8 from J, leaving 10 bases between them. Germline-derived CDR1 and CDR2 are SGHVS and FQNEAQ. The CDR3 is 12 residues long. For the CDR3, the DNA is TGTGCCAGCAGCCCCTGGAATGATGAGCAGTTCTTC. This codes for CASSPWNDEQFF.

CDR3: CATSRVPPTGNSNQPQHF. For the CDR3, the DNA is TGTGCCACCAGCAGAGTACCCCCGACAGGAAATAGCAATCAGCCCCAGCATTTT. The chain joins TRBV15 to TRBJ1-5; possible D gene TRBD1, 6 bases. The V end was cut by 1 base, the J end by 0 bases, with 16 bases between. The CDR3 is 18 residues long. CDR1 LNHNV and CDR2 YYDKDF come from the germline V gene (reference sequence).

This sequence joins TRBV20-1 and TRBJ2-7, with 7 bases identical to TRBD1. This CDR3 is built from 16 residues. Germline values: CDR1 DFQATT, CDR2 SNEGSKA (reference sequence). With V trimmed by 3 bases and J by 1 base, 12 bases remained unmatched. Here the CDR3 DNA reads TGCAGTGCTAGTCTTGTTGACAGGGCCCGATCCTACGAGCAGTACTTC. It encodes CSASLVDRARSYEQYF.

The rearrangement uses TRBV7-3 and TRBJ2-3; D gene uncertain. V lost 4 bases and J 2 bases, leaving 10 bases between the germline ends. CDR1 is SGHTA and CDR2 is FQGTGA in the germline V gene. The CDR3 runs 14 residues. The CDR3 protein is CASSSRVNTDTQYF. The CDR3 region has the DNA TGTGCCAGCAGCTCCCGAGTAAACACAGATACGCAGTATTTT.

The genes are TRBV28 and TRBJ1-5; D might be TRBD1 (5 bases). Trimming removed 1 base at V and 0 bases at J, with 10 bases between. Germline V gives CDR1 MDHEN, CDR2 SYDVKM. This CDR3 is 16 amino acids long. This CDR3 reads CASSLSGGGSNQPQHF. CDR3 DNA: TGTGCCAGCAGTTTATCGGGGGGAGGTAGCAATCAGCCCCAGCATTTT.